What follows are 25 T cell receptor beta chains derived from one specimen sequenced in a study of early stage breast cancer tumors. Data came from immunoSEQ multiplex PCR; TCRdb stores just in-frame clones and leaves some out. The sample holds tens of thousands of clones, approximately 69% seen once. The specimen was blood. The receptors originated from a person aged 55 to 75 with breast cancer.

This rearrangement joins TRBV28 to TRBJ2-7; either TRBD1 or TRBD2 may fit D (6 bases each). CDR3 size: 18 residues. CDR1 MDHEN and CDR2 SYDVKM come from the germline V gene. The V end lost 6 bases, the J end lost 1 base, and 25 bases lay between the germline ends. CDR3 nucleotide sequence: TGTGCCAGCAGCTTAGGAAGGGGACTGGGGGCGCTTTCCTACGAGCAGTACTTC. It encodes CASSLGRGLGALSYEQYF.

The gene calls are TRBV4-2 and TRBJ2-1; weak D call: TRBD1 (5 bases). V lost 1 base to trimming and J lost 7 bases, with 14 bases between them. CDR3 length equals 15 residues. CDR1 is LGHNA and CDR2 is YNFKEQ in the germline V gene. CDR3 nucleotides: TGTGCCAGCAGCCAAGGGGGCACGGTTTCTAATGAGCAGTTCTTC. Its protein is CASSQGGTVSNEQFF.

The table lists this clone with a few counts. CDR3 loop: CASSEGDIRNTIYF. The CDR3 DNA is TGTGCCAGCAGCGAAGGGGACATTAGAAACACCATATATTTT. The V call is TRBV11-3, the J call TRBJ1-3, with D maybe TRBD1 (6 bases). Germline values: CDR1 SGHNT, CDR2 YENEEA. The CDR3 loop spans 14 amino acids. Trimming removed 5 bases at V and 5 bases at J, with 13 bases between.

This chain joins TRBV19 and TRBJ1-4, with D uncertain. This CDR3 region has 11 residues. CDR1 is LNHDA, CDR2 SQIVND, per germline (reference sequence). Between the trimmed V and J ends, which lost 3 bases and 8 bases, there was a span of 4 bases. CDR3 in amino acids: CASSMGEKLFF. CDR3 DNA sequence: TGTGCCAGTAGTATGGGGGAAAAACTGTTTTTT.

The chain links TRBV5-1 to TRBJ2-5; possible D gene TRBD1, 6 bases. This CDR3 has 16 residues. The germline V gene encodes CDR1 SGHRS and CDR2 YFSETQ. Trimming removed 2 bases at V and 1 base at J, with 15 bases between. The CDR3 bases are TGCGCCAGCAGCTTCCGGCAACAGGGCTCCCAAGAGACCCAGTACTTC. Its protein is CASSFRQQGSQETQYF.

The CDR3 nucleotides read TGTGCCAGTAGTATAGATGGGAAGGGGAACACTGAAGCTTTCTTT. Protein: CASSIDGKGNTEAFF. The V call is TRBV19, the J call TRBJ1-1; D not certain. This CDR3 is built from 15 residues. The V end lost 0 bases, the J end lost 1 base, and 9 bases lay between the germline ends. Germline V gene data show CDR1 as LNHDA and CDR2 as SQIVND (reference sequence).

The chain couples TRBV5-1 to TRBJ1-1; the match to TRBD1 covers 7 bases. CDR1 is SGHRS, CDR2 YFSETQ, per germline. The CDR3 contains 14 residues. With 4 bases clipped from V and 1 base from J, the junction kept 4 bases outside the gene matches. As DNA, the CDR3 is TGCGCCAGCAGCGTGGGACAGCCGAACACTGAAGCTTTCTTT. It translates to CASSVGQPNTEAFF. Full variable domain (missing parts from reference TRBV5-1 and TRBJ1-1): KAGVTQTPRYLIKTRGQQVTLSCSPISGHRSVSWYQQTPGQGLQFLFEYFSETQRNKGNFPGRFSGRQFSNSRSEMNVSTLELGDSALYLCASSVGQPNTEAFFGQGTRLTVV.

J is TRBJ1-2 and V is TRBV2, with 7 nucleotides matching TRBD1. Germline CDR1 SNHLY, CDR2 FYNNEI. V was pared by 2 bases and J by 8 bases, with 17 bases of the junction left unmatched. This CDR3 has 17 amino acids. The CDR3 sequence: CASSESGRGQGLKGYTF. The CDR3 DNA reads as TGTGCCAGCAGTGAATCCGGGAGGGGGCAGGGTCTGAAGGGCTACACCTTC. The entire variable domain, with the rest obtained from reference TRBV2 and TRBJ1-2, is as follows: EPEVTQTPSHQVTQMGQEVILRCVPISNHLYFYWYRQILGQKVEFLVSFYNNEISEKSEIFDDQFSVERPDGSNFTLKIRSTKLEDSAMYFCASSESGRGQGLKGYTFGSGTRLTVV.

CDR3 nucleotide sequence: TGCGCCAGCAGCCACTCCAACAGAGGGGTGTCGGGCAACACCATATATTTT. It specifies CASSHSNRGVSGNTIYF. V is TRBV4-1 and J is TRBJ1-3; TRBD1 is a possible D gene (5 bases). The V end lost 3 bases, the J end lost 7 bases, and 22 bases lay between the germline ends. This CDR3 contains 17 residues. CDR1 is MGHRA, CDR2 YSYEKL, per germline.

This chain uses TRBV28 with TRBJ1-2; 7 nucleotides match TRBD1. Per germline, CDR1 MDHEN and CDR2 SYDVKM. The junction had 3 bases not matched to a gene; V was cut back by 3 bases and J by 5 bases. CDR3 length equals 13 residues. The CDR3 sequence: CASSLAGGYGYTF. DNA for the CDR3: TGTGCCAGCAGTTTGGCAGGGGGATATGGCTACACCTTC.

V is TRBV9 and J is TRBJ1-5; unclear D gene. Looked up from germline, CDR1 is SGDLS and CDR2 is YYNGEE. The length of the CDR3 is 14 residues. Trimming shortened V by 0 bases and J by 6 bases, and 10 bases separated the two germline ends. CDR3 DNA: TGTGCCAGCAGCGTAGGGGGAATTGGTCAGCCCCAGCATTTT. Protein product: CASSVGGIGQPQHF.

By share, this clone ranks as medium-sized (0.01 to 0.1%). This chain connects TRBV19 to TRBJ2-2, with D hard to call. V lost 7 bases, J lost 0 bases, and 3 bases lay in between. The CDR3 consists of 12 residues. CDR1 is LNHDA and CDR2 is SQIVND in the germline V gene (reference sequence). CDR3 bases: TGTGCCAGTAATCCGAACACCGGGGAGCTGTTTTTT. This sequence encodes CASNPNTGELFF.

The rearrangement joins TRBV18 to TRBJ1-1, with unresolved D. CDR1 and CDR2 from the germline V gene are KGHSH and LQKENI. The CDR3 covers 14 residues. Trimming pared 3 bases from V and 4 bases from J, leaving 12 bases between. Here the CDR3 reads CASSPPGVATEAFF. For the CDR3, the DNA is TGTGCCAGCTCACCTCCAGGAGTGGCCACTGAAGCTTTCTTT.

The chain links TRBV2 to TRBJ2-5; D ambiguous. V was pared by 6 bases and J by 1 base, with 9 bases between. This CDR3 is built from 13 residues. Germline V lookup: CDR1 SNHLY, CDR2 FYNNEI. CDR3 coding DNA: TGTGCCAGCAGGCCCGGACCCCAAGAGACCCAGTACTTC. Protein product: CASRPGPQETQYF.

This chain connects TRBV27 to TRBJ1-1; D possibly corresponds to TRBD1 (6 bases). V was pared by 3 bases and J by 10 bases, with 15 bases between. The CDR3 is 13 amino acids. From germline, CDR1 is MNHEY and CDR2 SMNVEV (reference sequence). The CDR3 reads CASSFSSGRGAFF. Written as DNA, the CDR3 is TGTGCCAGCAGTTTCTCCTCGGGCAGGGGAGCTTTCTTT.

The chain is built from TRBV30 and TRBJ1-2; D may be TRBD1 (6 bases). CDR1 GTSNPN and CDR2 SVGIG come from the germline V gene (reference sequence). The length of the CDR3 is 15 residues. The V and J ends lost 3 bases and 2 bases respectively, with 16 bases between them. The CDR3: CAWSHGQTSNYGYTF. The CDR3 nucleotides read TGTGCCTGGAGCCACGGACAGACCTCCAACTATGGCTACACCTTC.

The chain links TRBV5-5 to TRBJ1-2, with 8 bases matching TRBD1. V was pared by 4 bases and J by 4 bases, with 9 bases of the junction left unmatched. The CDR3 has 15 residues. Germline V gene lookup returns CDR1 SGHKS and CDR2 YYEKEE (reference sequence). The CDR3 reads CASSRTTGESYGYTF. The CDR3, as DNA: TGTGCCAGCAGCCGTACGACAGGGGAAAGCTATGGCTACACCTTC.

This clone has more than one count but fewer than ten. The rearrangement links TRBV28 to TRBJ2-1; D is unresolved. The V end lost 6 bases, the J end lost 6 bases, and 9 bases lay between the germline ends. The length of the CDR3 is 12 residues. Germline V gene lookup returns CDR1 MDHEN and CDR2 SYDVKM. CDR3 in amino acids: CASSYRANEQFF. The DNA of the CDR3 is TGTGCCAGCAGCTATAGGGCCAATGAGCAGTTCTTC. The full variable domain, completed using reference TRBV28 and TRBJ2-1, is DVKVTQSSRYLVKRTGEKVFLECVQDMDHENMFWYRQDPGLGLRLIYFSYDVKMKEKGDIPEGYSVSREKKERFSLILESASTNQTSMYLCASSYRANEQFFGPGTRLTVL.

The chain has TRBV27 and TRBJ1-2; D unresolved. The CDR3 runs 11 residues. In germline, CDR1 is MNHEY, CDR2 SMNVEV (reference sequence). The V gene lost 11 bases and the J gene lost 6 bases, with 13 bases spanning the gap. CDR3 bases: TGTGCCGTCAATGGAGGGCATGGCTACACCTTC. Amino acids: CAVNGGHGYTF.

This chain uses TRBV2 with TRBJ2-5; TRBD2 agrees at 14 bases. Germline V lookup: CDR1 SNHLY, CDR2 FYNNEI. Trimming at V came to 6 bases and at J to 1 base, leaving 7 bases not matched to a gene. CDR3 length: 17 residues. The CDR3 sequence: CASRNYGLAGGQETQYF. In nucleotides, the CDR3 is TGTGCCAGCAGGAATTATGGACTAGCGGGGGGCCAAGAGACCCAGTACTTC. Looking up the rest from reference TRBV2 and TRBJ2-5 gives the full variable domain: EPEVTQTPSHQVTQMGQEVILRCVPISNHLYFYWYRQILGQKVEFLVSFYNNEISEKSEIFDDQFSVERPDGSNFTLKIRSTKLEDSAMYFCASRNYGLAGGQETQYFGPGTRLLVL.

CDR3 region: CASRGPSGNYEQYF. The CDR3 nucleotides read TGTGCCAGTAGAGGTCCCAGCGGGAACTACGAGCAGTACTTC. The chain carries TRBV19 and TRBJ2-7, with 7 bases fitting TRBD2. This CDR3 contains 14 residues. Germline trimming cut 6 bases from V and 3 bases from J; bases unmatched to any gene: 8. Germline V gene sequence: CDR1 LNHDA, CDR2 SQIVND (reference sequence). Combining the CDR3 with reference TRBV19 and TRBJ2-7 gives the whole variable domain DGGITQSPKYLFRKEGQNVTLSCEQNLNHDAMYWYRQDPGQGLRLIYYSQIVNDFQKGDIAEGYSVSREKKESFPLTVTSAQKNPTAFYLCASRGPSGNYEQYFGPGTRLTVT.

V gene TRBV28 combines with J gene TRBJ1-1; TRBD1 might be the D (6 bases). CDR3 size: 13 residues. V gave up 5 bases and J gave up 4 bases, with 11 bases separating them. Looked up from germline, CDR1 is MDHEN and CDR2 is SYDVKM. The CDR3 loop reads CASSLPGATEAFF. For the CDR3, the DNA is TGTGCCAGCAGTCTTCCGGGGGCCACTGAAGCTTTCTTT. Full variable domain (outside the CDR3, taken from reference TRBV28 and TRBJ1-1): DVKVTQSSRYLVKRTGEKVFLECVQDMDHENMFWYRQDPGLGLRLIYFSYDVKMKEKGDIPEGYSVSREKKERFSLILESASTNQTSMYLCASSLPGATEAFFGQGTRLTVV.

This clone was observed a single time. The V gene is TRBV14, the J gene TRBJ2-3; D might be TRBD2 (5 bases). The germline V and J ends were trimmed by 3 bases and 8 bases, with 15 bases remaining between them. The germline V gene has CDR1 SGHDN and CDR2 FVKESK. The CDR3 consists of 14 residues. CDR3 sequence reads: CASSQLSGSGTQYF. CDR3 coding DNA: TGTGCCAGCAGCCAGCTCAGCGGTTCGGGTACGCAGTATTTT.

The V gene is TRBV11-2, the J gene TRBJ2-1; D gene unclear. Trimming removed 0 bases from V and 5 bases from J, with 14 bases in between. Germline assignment: CDR1 SGHAT and CDR2 FQNNGV. CDR3 length: 16 amino acids. The CDR3: CASSLDLNSGHNEQFF. As DNA, the CDR3 is TGTGCCAGCAGCTTAGATTTGAACAGTGGGCACAATGAGCAGTTCTTC.

The chain couples TRBV4-1 to TRBJ1-4; D is ambiguous. Trimming stripped 0 bases from V and 8 bases from J, with 19 bases between. Germline V gene data show CDR1 as MGHRA and CDR2 as YSYEKL. The CDR3 runs to 17 residues. Written as DNA, the CDR3 is TGCGCCAGCAGCCAAGATCATTTCAGAGGATCCGGCGAAAAACTGTTTTTT. It codes for CASSQDHFRGSGEKLFF.